This record covers a single T cell receptor (beta chain). This sample is part of a study of shared clonotypes between healthy human individuals. Donors were healthy HIV-negative adults without recently reported acute infections or vaccinations. Germline trimming cut 9 bases from V and 7 bases from J; bases unmatched to any gene: 5. The CDR3 totals 11 residues. Germline CDR1 reads MRHNA; CDR2 reads SNTAGT. The replicate PCRs on unsorted PBMC were given about 0.3 ug DNA, which is some 28,000 T cell genomes. Ten immunoSEQ deep assay plates were used by the authors to sequence unsorted PBMC DNA. The data were produced by immunoSEQ multiplex PCR, yet TCRdb's version contains in-frame clones alone and is incomplete. The table has under 600,000 clones, roughly 79% seen once.

The chain has TRBV6-4 and TRBJ1-1, with 7 bases matching TRBD1. The receptor was isolated from a woman aged 40 to 50 in good health. Some clones in this sample may be carry-over from other donors' samples. Sequenced: PBMCs. CDR3 bases: TGTGCCAGGGGGGGGGACAGTGAAGCTTTCTTT. Amino acids: CARGGDSEAFF.